In its sample, the clone carrying this T cell receptor beta chain was seen a few times. TCRdb redid the calling of the 5' RACE reads with MiXCR, one entry per CDR3 protein. The sample has hundreds of thousands of distinct CDR3 sequences; approximately 22% are singletons. This record belongs to a study of identical twins. The same data also went into a second study, on T cells expressing NK-cell markers. Per that paper: Sorted CD3+CD56-NKG2C+, CD3+CD56+NKG2C- and CD3+CD56+NKG2C+ T cells were the source of the TCR beta repertoires. Also leading the CD3+CD56-NKG2C+ fraction in a handful of donors were these clonotypes.

The receptor was derived from a woman in her late teens or twenties in good health. The source material was PBMCs.

The CDR3 reads CASSLGDYTLHF. DNA for the CDR3: TGTGCCAGCAGTTTAGGGGATTACACCCTCCACTTT. V gene TRBV12-3 or TRBV12-4 combines with J gene TRBJ1-6, with D uncertain. This CDR3 spans 12 amino acids. Trimming left V 1 base short and J 14 bases short, with 9 bases between.